This T cell receptor (beta chain) appears in the sequencing data of a study of shared clonotypes between healthy human individuals. Broader study findings: Naive subsets tended to show greater estimated richness than memory subsets. Researchers sampled blood only, noting tissue repertoires likely differ. Limited genetic and exposure-history diversity came from having few donors.

Using immunoSEQ multiplex PCR, the repertoire was profiled, and TCRdb retains in-frame clones only, with some absent. Of some 2.1 million clones listed, around 95% are singletons. This CDR3 comprises 15 residues. CDR1 is ENHRY and CDR2 is SYGVKD in the germline V gene. V shed 8 bases and J 5 bases; nucleotides not matched to a gene: 9. From CD4+ cells came CD45RA+ naive and CD45RA-negative memory subsets. With regard to this clone: What it recognizes is unknown.

This chain connects TRBV10-3 to TRBJ2-1, with TRBD2 matching 10 bases. The sample consisted of naive CD4+ T cells sorted from blood. The sample's subset: CD45RA+ positively selected. The source is a man in his late teens or twenties in good health. The CDR3 DNA reads TGTGCCATCGGAAGACTAGCGGGCCTTCACAATGAGCAGTTCTTC. This codes for CAIGRLAGLHNEQFF.